Each of the 11 T cell receptor beta chains below was sequenced from the same sample in a study of shared clonotypes between healthy human individuals. Sequencing was performed with immunoSEQ multiplex PCR; in TCRdb, only in-frame clones are kept and a portion is missing. The sample has approximately 640,000 clones, around 90% seen once. The sequenced sample was memory CD8+ T cells from PBMCs. The sample's subset: CD45RO+ cells pooled with CCR7-negative TemRA cells. These receptors all stem from a man aged 18 to 35 in good health. Some clones in this sample may be carry-over from other donors' samples.

V and J are TRBV11-1 and TRBJ1-1, with D tentatively TRBD1 (5 bases). Between the trimmed V and J ends, which lost 5 bases and 4 bases, there was a span of 14 bases. The CDR3 runs 14 residues. CDR1 is SGHAT and CDR2 is FQDESV in the germline V gene (reference sequence). The CDR3 is CASSPPKGLTEAFF. The DNA for the CDR3 is TGTGCCAGCAGCCCACCCAAGGGACTCACTGAAGCTTTCTTT. The entire variable domain, with the rest obtained from reference TRBV11-1 and TRBJ1-1, is as follows: EAEVAQSPRYKITEKSQAVAFWCDPISGHATLYWYRQILGQGPELLVQFQDESVVDDSQLPKDRFSAERLKGVDSTLKIQPAELGDSAMYLCASSPPKGLTEAFFGQGTRLTVV.

V and J are TRBV2 and TRBJ2-5; TRBD2 aligns across 13 bases. Germline V gene data show CDR1 as SNHLY and CDR2 as FYNNEI. The J segment lost 5 bases and the V segment lost 5 bases, leaving 8 bases of the junction unmatched. The CDR3 runs 16 residues. CDR3 DNA: TGTGCCAGCAGTCGGGGACTAGCGGGATTGGATGAGACCCAGTACTTC. It encodes CASSRGLAGLDETQYF.

J is TRBJ2-7 and V is TRBV9; possibly TRBD2 for D (6 bases). The ends were cut back, 0 bases at V and 1 base at J, with 11 bases in the middle. The germline gives CDR1 SGDLS, CDR2 YYNGEE. CDR3 length: 15 residues. CDR3 in amino acids: CASSVGDAGSYEQYF. DNA for the CDR3: TGTGCCAGCAGCGTAGGGGACGCGGGATCCTACGAGCAGTACTTC.

The chain links TRBV21-1 to TRBJ2-1; the table's D call, TRBD1, was not checked against the DNA. TRBV21-1 is recorded as a pseudogene. The CDR3 runs to 13 residues. The CDR3 sequence is CASSIERGGYGFF. The CDR3 DNA reads as TGTGCCAGCAGCATCGAGAGAGGGGGATATGGGTTCTTC.

The V gene is TRBV27, the J gene TRBJ2-6; 8 bases match TRBD1. CDR1 is MNHEY, CDR2 SMNVEV, per germline (reference sequence). The CDR3 is 17 residues long. J gave up 2 bases and V 5 bases, and 8 bases lay outside the gene matches. The DNA of the CDR3 is TGTGCCAGCAGTAGCGGACAGGGTCTCACTGGGGCCAACGTCCTGACTTTC. It is translated as CASSSGQGLTGANVLTF.

Written as DNA, the CDR3 is TGTGCCAGCAGTGACTCGAGAGCATCGGATGGCTACACCTTC. Its protein is CASSDSRASDGYTF. The chain recombines TRBV6-4 with TRBJ1-2; no firm D call. Germline V gene data show CDR1 as MRHNA and CDR2 as SNTAGT. This CDR3 has 14 amino acids. Trimming took 0 bases from V and 6 from J, leaving 11 bases between them.

Comments on this clone: At the DNA level, this CDR3 is encoded by other sequences in the same sample as well. The rearrangement joins TRBV5-4 to TRBJ2-7; 11 bases line up with TRBD1. Per germline, CDR1 SGHNT and CDR2 YYREEE (reference sequence). Trimming removed 2 bases from V and 3 bases from J; junction bases left unmatched: 1. This CDR3 comprises 14 residues. This chain's CDR3 is CASSFGTGGYEQYF. The CDR3 DNA follows: TGTGCCAGCAGCTTCGGGACAGGGGGCTACGAGCAGTACTTC.

The rearrangement links TRBV27 to TRBJ2-7; tentative D call: TRBD2 (6 bases). This CDR3 contains 17 residues. V was pared by 5 bases and J by 5 bases, with 25 bases between. Germline assignment: CDR1 MNHEY and CDR2 SMNVEV (reference sequence). CDR3 sequence reads: CASSALAGGASGHEQYF. As DNA, the CDR3 is TGTGCCAGCAGTGCCCTCGCAGGAGGGGCTTCCGGCCACGAGCAGTACTTC.

The rearrangement links TRBV27 to TRBJ1-2, with no clear D. The CDR3 sequence is 13 residues long. Germline values: CDR1 MNHEY, CDR2 SMNVEV (reference sequence). Between the trimmed V and J ends, which lost 7 bases and 3 bases, there was a span of 12 bases. The CDR3 sequence: CASMAGPYYGYTF. CDR3 in DNA: TGTGCCAGCATGGCCGGGCCCTACTATGGCTACACCTTC.

The chain carries TRBV5-1 and TRBJ2-7; 10 bases align to TRBD2. The CDR3 contains 16 residues. J was trimmed by 6 bases and V by 0 bases; bases with no gene match: 9. Germline-derived CDR1 and CDR2 are SGHRS and YFSETQ. The CDR3 DNA is TGCGCCAGCAGCTTGGGTAGGAGCCTAGCGGGAGTCGAGCAGTACTTC. Its protein product is CASSLGRSLAGVEQYF.

The chain couples TRBV19 to TRBJ1-1; tentative D call: TRBD1 (5 bases). The CDR3 spans 13 residues. V lost 3 bases and J 4 bases, leaving 9 bases between the germline ends. Germline loops: CDR1 LNHDA, CDR2 SQIVND (reference sequence). The CDR3 sequence: CASSIGTFTEAFF. The CDR3 coding sequence is TGTGCCAGTAGTATCGGGACGTTCACTGAAGCTTTCTTT.